The clone carrying this T cell receptor (beta chain) has a handful of counts. Antigen specificity is unknown. The record originates from a study of T cell repertoires in cytomegalovirus infection. As for the study in general: Selected CMV epitopes included recently identified HLA-C-restricted ones as well as well-studied HLA-B-restricted ones. CMV infection plus the matching HLA type was flagged by public TCR beta signatures.

Whole-study results and caveats: Accumulated public TCR beta family frequency recognized individuals carrying CMV together with the relevant HLA. CMV-specific TCR beta clonotypes restricted by HLA-C dominated the ex vivo response.

TCRdb fed the reads into MiXCR, producing one record per CDR3 protein. The sample lists about 700,000 distinct CDR3 sequences, about 33% seen once, with approximately 18% in the top ten. Trimming at V came to 6 bases and at J to 3 bases, leaving 10 bases not matched to a gene. Germline CDR1 is MNHEY and CDR2 is SMNVEV (reference sequence). The CDR3 sequence is 15 residues long. The receptor was derived from a human donor in good health (CMV status not recorded). Some clones in this sample may be carry-over from other donors' samples. V and J are TRBV27 and TRBJ2-7, with 8 bases fitting TRBD1. This specimen was cultured PBMCs, taken from culture after CMV antigen stimulation. Here the CDR3 reads CASRKPGQASYEQYF. CDR3 in DNA: TGTGCCAGCAGGAAACCGGGACAGGCGAGCTACGAGCAGTACTTC.